This entry is about one T cell receptor beta chain. This clone's antigen is unknown. Base qualities are not provided; no much larger clone lies one nucleotide away. Compared with germline, V lacks 2 bases and J lacks 4 bases; bases without a gene match: 4. The CDR3 numbers 15 residues from cysteine through phenylalanine. Only the CDR3 part of the read is kept: 45 bases, read in frame from the first base. The germline V gene (reference sequence) provides CDR1 LGHDT and CDR2 YNNKEL. The data originate from a study of T cells after yellow fever vaccination (dated by TCRdb to the late 2010s). With respect to the entire study: The SMART-Seq v4 Ultra Low Input RNA kit was used to prepare libraries from fractions with low cell numbers. To follow T-cell clones before and after primary and booster YFV17D yellow fever vaccination, bulk TCR alpha and beta repertoires were sequenced over time. Two healthy male donors, one aged 18 to 30 and one aged 30 to 39 years, made up the cohort. Blood was collected at multiple timepoints before and after primary and secondary immunization, and bulk PBMC replicates and cell subsets were isolated. Summary of the overall study and its limitations: Most clones expanded after primary vaccination were re-detected after the booster (just under 97% of CD4 and more than 70% of CD8), suggesting broad memory maintenance. A small share of clonotypes occurred in both CD4 and CD8 compartments, likely arising from convergent recombination. Compared with the primary T-cell response, the secondary T-cell response was weaker but faster, peaking on day 5 rather than day 15. Because abundant contaminating clonotypes from the bulk population could be contained in FACS-sorted repertoires, computational filtering was required. Only a couple of donors were included in the study, so the extent to which the findings can be generalized is limited.

The treatment or condition label corresponds to: live attenuated yellow fever vaccine strain. A standard Ficoll-Paque protocol was used to isolate PBMCs from peripheral blood. CD4 and CD8 T-cell fractions were isolated with Dynabeads CD4 and CD8 positive selection kits. TriZol was used to extract RNA from bulk PBMCs, CD4 and CD8 fractions, and dextramer-positive and dextramer-negative fractions. TCR cDNA was synthesized by 5'RACE template switching, through which a universal primer site and unique molecular identifiers were introduced. Priming for cDNA synthesis came from both the TCR alpha and TCR beta constant segments. Library amplification involved two PCR steps, and the second step added sample barcodes and sequencing adapters. Libraries were sequenced on Illumina HiSeq 2500 (2x100 bp) or NovaSeq (2x150 bp). The authors processed their data as follows. MIGEC was used to demultiplex reads and collapse the reads into UMI consensus sequences, and MiXCR was used for V(D)J alignment. Clonotypes responding to the vaccine were identified with edgeR on replicate PBMC samples, with the criteria of FDR below 0.01 and a log2 fold change above 5 up to day 15. Each bulk clonotype received a CD4 or CD8 identity based on whether the sequenced CD4 or CD8 repertoire contained that clonotype at higher abundance. TCRdb trimmed public reads at Q25 via fastp, called clones via MiXCR and kept in-frame beta chains. Identical CDR3 protein sequences are pooled into one entry, listed with their most common genes and DNA. TCRdb's processing, not the authors', yielded these V and J calls. This sample has about 260,000 distinct CDR3 sequences in its table, and over 10% of those were observed once. Jointly, the top ten make up less than 0.55% of the sample.

The clonotype was recovered from a young man who received the YFV17D yellow fever vaccine. The source material was CD4+ T cells sorted from PBMCs, sampled 45 days after the yellow fever booster vaccination. The V and J genes are TRBV3-1 and TRBJ2-5; 10 bases in the middle match TRBD2. Here the CDR3 is given as CASSQNGLAAETQYF. The DNA reads TGTGCCAGCAGCCAAAATGGACTAGCGGCAGAGACCCAGTACTTC.